This T cell receptor beta chain was sequenced in a study of T cell repertoires in ileal Crohn's disease. Study as a whole: Every patient was operated on for stricturing (about 60%) or penetrating (about 40%) complications. M6 samples are neoterminal ileum biopsies from postoperative colonoscopy.

Data came from immunoSEQ multiplex PCR; TCRdb stores just in-frame clones and leaves some out. Counted here are around 7,300 clones, around 70% occurring once; the ten biggest clones make up roughly 10%. Specified time point: neoterminal ileum biopsy at postoperative endoscopy, about 6 months after surgery. The receptor was isolated from an adult with Crohn's disease. The sample was ileal tissue.

CDR3 region: CASRRLAGVADTQYF. As DNA, the CDR3 is TGTGCCAGCAGAAGACTAGCGGGGGTAGCAGATACGCAGTATTTT. The J gene is TRBJ2-3, the V gene TRBV2, with 12 bases matching TRBD2. With 6 bases clipped from V and 4 bases from J, the junction kept 5 bases outside the gene matches. The CDR3 runs 15 residues. Looked up from germline, CDR1 is SNHLY and CDR2 is FYNNEI.